This TCR beta chain was captured in a study of cytomegalovirus exposure and HLA in healthy donors. Across the whole study: Drawn from HLA-typed donors, some 80 million unique TCRs were held in an early data release.

General study results and limits: TCR sequences were mostly rare, though some public TCRs occurred in many donors.

As regards this clone: The antigen is unknown.

PCR primers comprised 60 Vbeta and 13 Jbeta primers. Libraries were prepared by immunoSEQ multiplex PCR; TCRdb keeps only in-frame clonotypes and omits some of them. The repertoire has about 120,000 clones, roughly four fifths of them found once; the top ten carry about 1.7%. The ends lost 5 bases at V and 4 bases at J; junction bases unmatched: 8. Germline values: CDR1 SGHTA, CDR2 FQGTGA. The CDR3 sequence is 15 residues long. The sequenced material came from PBMCs. The J gene is TRBJ2-3, the V gene TRBV7-3; 8 bases fit TRBD2. The clonotype was recovered from a man aged 40-55 years in good health and CMV-seronegative. CDR3 nucleotides: TGTGCCAGCAGCCGACTAGCGTCTAGCGCAGATACGCAGTATTTT. Its protein product is CASSRLASSADTQYF.